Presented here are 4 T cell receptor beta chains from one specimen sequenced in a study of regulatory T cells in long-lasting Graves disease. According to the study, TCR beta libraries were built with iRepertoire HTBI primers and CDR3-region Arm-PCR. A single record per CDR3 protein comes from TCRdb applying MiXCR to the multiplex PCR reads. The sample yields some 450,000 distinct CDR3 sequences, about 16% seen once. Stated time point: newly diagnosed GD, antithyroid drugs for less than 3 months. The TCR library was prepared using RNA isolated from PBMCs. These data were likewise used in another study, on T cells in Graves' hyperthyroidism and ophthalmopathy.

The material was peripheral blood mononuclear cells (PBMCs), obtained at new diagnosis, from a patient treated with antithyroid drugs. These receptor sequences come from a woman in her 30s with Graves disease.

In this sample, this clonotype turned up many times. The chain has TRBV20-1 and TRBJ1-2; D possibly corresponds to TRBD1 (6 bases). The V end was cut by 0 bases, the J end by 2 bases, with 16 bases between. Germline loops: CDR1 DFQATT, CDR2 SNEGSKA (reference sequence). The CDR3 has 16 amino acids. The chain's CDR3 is CSARDPNRVKNYGYTF. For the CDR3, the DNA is TGCAGTGCTAGAGATCCCAACAGGGTCAAGAACTATGGCTACACCTTC.

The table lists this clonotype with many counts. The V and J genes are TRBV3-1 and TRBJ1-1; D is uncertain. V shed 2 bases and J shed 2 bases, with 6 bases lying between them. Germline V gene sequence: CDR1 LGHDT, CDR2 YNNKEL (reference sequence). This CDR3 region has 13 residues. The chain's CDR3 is CASSQYINTEAFF. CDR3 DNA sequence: TGTGCCAGCAGCCAATATATCAACACTGAAGCTTTCTTT.

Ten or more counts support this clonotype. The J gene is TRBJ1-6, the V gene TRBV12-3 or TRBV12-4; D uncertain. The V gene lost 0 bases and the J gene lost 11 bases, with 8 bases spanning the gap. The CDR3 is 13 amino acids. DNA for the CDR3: TGTGCCAGCAGTTTAGCGCGGCTGACACCCCTCCACTTT. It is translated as CASSLARLTPLHF.

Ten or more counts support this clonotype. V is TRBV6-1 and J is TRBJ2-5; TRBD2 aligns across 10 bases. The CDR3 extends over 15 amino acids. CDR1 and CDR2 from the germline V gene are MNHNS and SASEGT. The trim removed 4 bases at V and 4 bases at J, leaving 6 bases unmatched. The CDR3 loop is CASSGLAGVLETQYF. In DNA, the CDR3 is TGTGCCAGCAGTGGTCTAGCGGGAGTTCTAGAGACCCAGTACTTC.